These 23 T cell receptor beta chains originate from one sample sequenced in a study of regulatory T cells in long-lasting Graves disease. Combining iRepertoire HTBI primers with Arm-PCR of CDR3 regions, the authors built TCR beta libraries. TCRdb independently ran MiXCR on the multiplex PCR reads; one entry per CDR3 protein. Altogether 350,000 to 550,000 distinct CDR3 sequences are present, roughly 17% being singletons, with the ten largest covering less than 30%. Time point here: newly diagnosed GD, antithyroid drugs for less than 3 months. PBMCs were the source of the RNA used for TCR sequencing. Another study also made use of these data, one on T cells in Graves' hyperthyroidism and ophthalmopathy.

Sequencing was performed on peripheral blood mononuclear cells (PBMCs), taken at new diagnosis, from a patient treated with antithyroid drugs. The receptors originated from a woman between 18 and 29 years old with Graves disease.

The chain couples TRBV5-5 to TRBJ2-3, with D possibly called TRBD1 or TRBD2 (5 bases each). The CDR3 length is 16 residues. V was shortened by 4 bases and J by 0 bases, with 15 bases between the two germline ends. Germline V CDR1 and CDR2: SGHKS, YYEKEE (reference sequence). CDR3 nucleotide sequence: TGTGCCAGCAGCGGGGGACCCGACTCTAGCACAGATACGCAGTATTTT. Its protein is CASSGGPDSSTDTQYF. Full variable domain (missing parts from reference TRBV5-5 and TRBJ2-3): DAGVTQSPTHLIKTRGQQVTLRCSPISGHKSVSWYQQVLGQGPQFIFQYYEKEERGRGNFPDRFSARQFPNYSSELNVNALLLGDSALYLCASSGGPDSSTDTQYFGPGTRLTVL.

This chain links TRBV10-3 with TRBJ2-1, with 8 bases identical to TRBD2. The DNA end is a closer match to TRBJ2-5, so the J assignment may be wrong. The CDR3 totals 13 residues. Germline loops: CDR1 ENHRY, CDR2 SYGVKD. The CDR3 sequence is CASKGLVEETQYF. The CDR3, as DNA: TGTGCCAGCAAGGGACTAGTGGAAGAGACCCAGTACTTC.

This clonotype was recorded many times. V is TRBV20-1 and J is TRBJ2-7; D is possibly TRBD2 (5 bases). V was clipped by 6 bases and J by 3 bases, with 18 bases between them. Germline CDR1 DFQATT, CDR2 SNEGSKA (reference sequence). The CDR3 consists of 14 residues. The CDR3 is CSANIPGLFYEQYF. The CDR3 DNA reads TGCAGTGCAAACATCCCAGGACTGTTCTACGAGCAGTACTTC.

CDR3 bases: TGTGCCACCAGCAGAGGAGGCTCTGGAAACACCATATATTTT. This codes for CATSRGGSGNTIYF. The V and J genes are TRBV15 and TRBJ1-3; D not resolved. Germline V gene data show CDR1 as LNHNV and CDR2 as YYDKDF (reference sequence). Trimming removed 1 base at V and 0 bases at J, with 4 bases between. The CDR3 consists of 14 residues.

Points on this clonotype: A far more abundant clone sits one base away, making this likely a read error. The chain links TRBV6-1 to TRBJ2-1; D is perhaps TRBD2 (5 bases). This CDR3 spans 13 amino acids. The V end was cut by 3 bases, the J end by 10 bases, with 13 bases between. Per germline, CDR1 MNHNS and CDR2 SASEGT. CDR3 DNA: TGTGCCAGCAGTGATTTTGACTACTACGAGCAGTTCTTC. Translated, it gives CASSDFDYYEQFF.

This clonotype came up many times. The rearrangement joins TRBV6-2 or TRBV6-3 to TRBJ2-1; 11 positions agree with TRBD2. CDR3 length: 16 amino acids. The V and J ends lost 4 bases and 1 base, in that order; junction bases with no gene match: 3. CDR1 and CDR2 (germline): MNHEY, SVGEGT. In nucleotides, the CDR3 is TGTGCCAGCAGTTCCGGACTAGCGGGTTCCTACAATGAGCAGTTCTTC. It yields the protein CASSSGLAGSYNEQFF.

This chain connects TRBV15 to TRBJ2-3; D unclear. The CDR3 contains 15 residues. The V gene lost 0 bases and the J gene lost 2 bases, with 9 bases spanning the gap. Germline CDR1 is LNHNV and CDR2 is YYDKDF (reference sequence). In DNA form, the CDR3 reads TGTGCCACCAGCAGAGACGTCAGAAACACAGATACGCAGTATTTT. Translating it yields CATSRDVRNTDTQYF.

A remark on this clonotype: This likely reflects a read error, since a far larger clone is one base away. This rearrangement joins TRBV30 to TRBJ2-3, with no clear D. The J call may be mistaken, given a closer DNA end match to TRBJ2-5. The CDR3 length is 14 residues. Looked up from germline, CDR1 is GTSNPN and CDR2 is SVGIG (reference sequence). CDR3 amino acids: CAWSGEFWQEPQYF. The CDR3 DNA reads TGTGCCTGGAGTGGAGAGTTTTGGCAAGAGCCCCAGTACTTC.

This clonotype was counted ten times or more. V and J are TRBV28 and TRBJ2-7, with a possible D match to TRBD1 (7 bases). This CDR3 contains 14 residues. Germline CDR1 reads MDHEN; CDR2 reads SYDVKM. Deletions cut 9 bases from V and 7 bases from J, with 22 bases between. Here the CDR3 reads CASTRQGSAGEQYF. Written as DNA, the CDR3 is TGTGCCAGTACACGACAGGGATCGGCGGGGGAGCAGTACTTC.

This clonotype occurred a few times. The rearrangement joins TRBV15 to TRBJ1-1; possibly TRBD1 for D (5 bases). Trimming removed 3 bases from V and 3 bases from J, with 20 bases in between. There are 17 residues in the CDR3. Looked up from germline, CDR1 is LNHNV and CDR2 is YYDKDF (reference sequence). CDR3 protein: CATSSWRLGRVYTEAFF. The DNA for the CDR3 is TGTGCCACCAGCAGTTGGAGGTTGGGCAGGGTATACACTGAAGCTTTCTTT.

The chain couples TRBV28 to TRBJ1-5, with D perhaps matching TRBD1 (6 bases). V was clipped by 2 bases and J by 3 bases, with 8 bases between them. This CDR3 comprises 14 residues. Germline-derived CDR1 and CDR2 are MDHEN and SYDVKM. The DNA of the CDR3 is TGTGCCAGCAGTTTACGGGGGCACAATCAGCCCCAGCATTTT. It is translated as CASSLRGHNQPQHF.

This clonotype was observed many times. The rearrangement links TRBV18 to TRBJ1-1; 7 bases are a match to TRBD1. CDR1 is KGHSH and CDR2 is LQKENI in the germline V gene. The V gene end was trimmed by 4 bases and the J gene end by 0 bases; junction bases not matched to a gene: 5. The CDR3 loop spans 15 amino acids. DNA of the CDR3: TGTGCCAGCTCACTTACCGGACAGGTGAACACTGAAGCTTTCTTT. Translated: CASSLTGQVNTEAFF.

This clonotype was recorded many times. This chain connects TRBV6-2 or TRBV6-3 to TRBJ2-5, with no clear D. The V end was cut by 2 bases, the J end by 4 bases, with 11 bases between. The V gene's germline CDR1 is MNHEY and CDR2 SVGEGT. The CDR3 is 14 amino acids. The CDR3 reads CASSYGVALETQYF. CDR3 coding DNA: TGTGCCAGCAGTTACGGTGTCGCCTTAGAGACCCAGTACTTC.

Only a few counts were recorded for this clonotype. The rearrangement links TRBV20-1 to TRBJ1-4; 11 nucleotides agree with TRBD1. The ends lost 0 bases at V and 8 bases at J; junction bases unmatched: 2. The CDR3 totals 14 residues. Germline loops: CDR1 DFQATT, CDR2 SNEGSKA (reference sequence). The CDR3: CSARDRTGGEKLFF. In nucleotides, the CDR3 is TGCAGTGCTAGAGATAGGACAGGGGGCGAAAAACTGTTTTTT.

This clonotype was detected a few times. V is TRBV9 and J is TRBJ2-1, with 9 bases matching TRBD2. Germline V lookup: CDR1 SGDLS, CDR2 YYNGEE. Trimming cost V 4 bases and J 7 bases; bases outside gene matches: 6. This CDR3 has 14 amino acids. Written as DNA, the CDR3 is TGTGCCAGCAGCCCGGGACTAGCAAGGAATGAGCAGTTCTTC. It codes for CASSPGLARNEQFF.

The CDR3 DNA reads TGCGCCAGCAGCGTGTCTACAGGGGCAAATTCACCCCTCCACTTT. Protein sequence: CASSVSTGANSPLHF. The chain links TRBV5-1 to TRBJ1-6, with 7 bases matching TRBD1. The V segment lost 4 bases and the J segment 7 bases; nucleotides outside the gene matches: 8. The germline gives CDR1 SGHRS, CDR2 YFSETQ. This CDR3 region has 15 residues. Complete variable domain (other parts from reference TRBV5-1 and TRBJ1-6): KAGVTQTPRYLIKTRGQQVTLSCSPISGHRSVSWYQQTPGQGLQFLFEYFSETQRNKGNFPGRFSGRQFSNSRSEMNVSTLELGDSALYLCASSVSTGANSPLHFGNGTRLTVT.

This clonotype was seen ten or more times. The J gene is TRBJ2-3, the V gene TRBV12-3 or TRBV12-4; 7 positions match TRBD1. CDR3 size: 17 residues. J gave up 3 bases and V 4 bases, and 13 bases lay outside the gene matches. The CDR3 DNA is TGTGCCAGCAGTTGGATGGTAGCTGGCAGGGGGACAGATACGCAGTATTTT. Its translation is CASSWMVAGRGTDTQYF.

This clonotype has a count of ten or more. This chain connects TRBV6-1 to TRBJ2-7; TRBD2 is a possible D gene (5 bases). Germline assignment: CDR1 MNHNS and CDR2 SASEGT. The CDR3 covers 13 residues. Trimming removed 4 bases at V and 7 bases at J, with 14 bases between. In DNA, the CDR3 is TGTGCCAGCAGTGTTTTGGAGGCAGGTGAGCAGTACTTC. This gives the protein CASSVLEAGEQYF.

The V and J genes are TRBV10-3 and TRBJ1-2; D not resolved. V lost 4 bases to trimming and J lost 2 bases, with 2 bases between them. Looked up from germline, CDR1 is ENHRY and CDR2 is SYGVKD. The CDR3 is 11 amino acids. CDR3 sequence reads: CAISGNYGYTF. In nucleotides, the CDR3 is TGTGCCATCAGTGGGAACTATGGCTACACCTTC.

This clonotype was picked up a small number of times. V is TRBV24-1 and J is TRBJ2-3; D perhaps matches TRBD2 (6 bases). The CDR3 covers 18 residues. CDR1 and CDR2 (germline): KGHDR, SFDVKD. Trimming left V 0 bases short and J 2 bases short, with 17 bases between. The CDR3 nucleotides read TGTGCCACCAGTGATTTGAATCTCGGGGGTGAGGACACAGATACGCAGTATTTT. Protein: CATSDLNLGGEDTDTQYF.

The CDR3 nucleotides read TGTGCCAGCAGCCTCCGATCCCCGGCAGCTGAAAAACTGTTTTTT. Protein sequence: CASSLRSPAAEKLFF. This chain joins TRBV7-9 and TRBJ1-4; D unclear. The germline V gene has CDR1 SEHNR and CDR2 FQNEAQ (reference sequence). The CDR3 has 15 residues. Trimming shortened V by 5 bases and J by 7 bases, and 17 bases separated the two germline ends.

This clonotype was recorded at least ten times. The gene calls are TRBV20-1 and TRBJ2-5; D is undetermined. Germline lookup yields CDR1 DFQATT and CDR2 SNEGSKA (reference sequence). The V and J ends lost 4 bases and 1 base respectively, with 4 bases between them. This CDR3 contains 11 residues. The CDR3 sequence is CSANLQETQYF. CDR3 DNA sequence: TGCAGTGCTAATCTCCAAGAGACCCAGTACTTC.

This clonotype was seen many times. The rearrangement joins TRBV28 to TRBJ2-7; D is uncertain. V was clipped by 3 bases and J by 9 bases, with 12 bases between them. Germline CDR1 reads MDHEN; CDR2 reads SYDVKM. The CDR3 length is 12 residues. CDR3 nucleotide sequence: TGTGCCAGCAGTTTCGGCCCGATGGGGCAGTACTTC. Its translation: CASSFGPMGQYF.